Described below is a single T cell receptor (beta chain) sequence and its context. The CDR3 is made up of 13 amino acids. Germline CDR1 SQVTM, CDR2 ANQGSEA. Trimming cost V 6 bases and J 10 bases, with 21 bases left between them. These data are taken from a study of OX40 agonist ivuxolimab in advanced cancers. Overall study: Of mixed ages from about 20 to 85 and averaging roughly 64 years, the group was about 86% male.

The table came from immunoSEQ multiplex PCR; TCRdb's copy has only in-frame clones and leaves some out. Among about 77,000 clones listed, 85% to 90% were seen once. The input for sequencing was CD4+ or CD8+ T cells sorted from blood, taken in a trial of the OX40 agonist ivuxolimab. The TCR comes from an adult with an advanced solid tumor such as melanoma, head and neck, liver or kidney cancer. V gene TRBV29-1 combines with J gene TRBJ1-1; possibly TRBD1 for D (5 bases). The CDR3 protein is CSVQGDPGKGAFF. CDR3 sequence (DNA): TGCAGCGTGCAAGGGGACCCAGGGAAGGGAGCTTTCTTT.